This T cell receptor (beta chain) appears in the sequencing data of a study of regulatory T cells in long-lasting Graves disease (dated by TCRdb to about 2021). Background on the whole study: Antithyroid drugs had been taken for less than 3 months by newly diagnosed Graves' disease patients. Patients with persistent Graves' disease were compared with patients with newly diagnosed Graves' disease using TCR sequencing and RNA sequencing of peripheral blood. The study was registered as a clinical trial and conducted in China. A total of roughly 33 samples underwent TCR sequencing: some 13 from persistent and around 20 from newly diagnosed Graves' disease patients. On the study overall, not on this receptor specifically: Compared with newly diagnosed patients, persistent Graves' disease patients had lower TCR Shannon entropy and fewer highly expanded clones, which suggests clonal expansion. Sequencing and analysis were limited to the TCR beta chain. Persistent patients shared more public clonotypes among themselves (over 2,500) than newly diagnosed patients did (about 970). The authors noted that the small sample size was a limitation that may lower accuracy. Peripheral blood alone was examined, since thyroid tissue, which constituted the primary lesion, could not be accessed. TRBV28, TRBJ1-2 and TRBJ2-5 were preferentially used in persistent disease, while TRBV20-1 and TRBJ2-1 were favored in newly diagnosed disease.

The receptor library was made with multiplex PCR. For sequencing, an Illumina HiSeq 4000 was employed. CDR3 regions were amplified by Arm-PCR with iRepertoire HTBI primers to construct TCR beta libraries. Before sequencing, the PCR products went through gel purification. As for how the authors treated the data: Gene usage analysis of CDR3 amino acid clonotypes relied on the approximately 60 TRBV and 13 to 15 TRBJ segments identified across samples. Filtered high-quality paired reads were merged into contigs using COPE and FqMerger. Contigs were aligned with BLAST to IMGT TRBV, TRBD and TRBJ reference genes, and CDR3 was defined per IMGT. Any clonotype with a frequency above 0.1% was counted as a highly expanded clone. Repertoire diversity was measured by Shannon entropy, and V-J evenness by the Gini coefficient. A clonotype was considered public if more than one individual shared it. Using fastp trimming at Q25 and MiXCR clonotype assembly, TCRdb reanalyzed the public sequencing data and kept in-frame beta chains. Each CDR3 protein gets just one entry, which takes the most common genes and DNA from the rows behind it. The V and J calls were determined by TCRdb, not by the authors. The sample table contains more than 400,000 distinct CDR3 sequences; only one count was recorded for 15% to 20% of them. The ten largest clones represent 12% of the sample.

The time point label of this sample denotes: newly diagnosed GD, antithyroid drugs for less than 3 months. RNA was extracted from PBMCs in TRIzol for both TCR sequencing and RNA sequencing. Graves' disease was diagnosed according to American Thyroid Association guidelines. Patients for the study were recruited at an endocrinology department in Xi'an, China. Each patient gave 8.5 to 9.5 milliliters of peripheral blood, collected in an EDTA anticoagulant tube. Ficoll Paque Plus density gradient separation was used to isolate PBMCs, and no further T cell sorting was performed. An Agilent 2100 Bioanalyzer and agarose gel were used to check RNA quality, while a NanoDrop 2000 measured RNA concentration. Including cysteine and phenylalanine, the CDR3 has 12 amino acids. The entry retains the CDR3 DNA only, 36 bases that are in frame from base 1. CDR1 SQVTM and CDR2 ANQGSEA were looked up in the germline V gene. Clipping removes 7 bases from V and 5 bases from J, with 7 as the unmatched junction base count.

With regard to this clonotype: Its antigen is not yet known. No base-level quality is on record; no much larger clone is a single base apart.

Separately, the same data were catalogued under a study of T cells in Graves' hyperthyroidism and ophthalmopathy. In that second paper, the authors write: Stable Graves' hyperthyroidism was defined as no progression to ophthalmopathy during 18 months of follow-up. Hyperthyroidism patients were newly diagnosed, with disease duration under 2 months, and aged 18 to 65 years. Any patient with an uncontrolled infection, another autoimmune disease, pregnancy or lactation was excluded. Diagnoses were established on the basis of clinical symptoms, serum thyroxine and TRAb, thyroid ultrasound, and orbital computed tomography. For the first round of RT-PCR on the TCR CDR3, the HTBI primer set was used together with the Qiagen OneStep RT-PCR kit. Most expanded thyroid clonotypes (frequency above 0.001) were also found in blood, which suggests that blood repertoires may mirror thyroid immune responses. A 13 V-J signature model separated ophthalmopathy from stable hyperthyroidism, with 87.88% sensitivity and 81% to 83% specificity in cross-validation and 80%/75% in testing. In validation, the model predicted progression to ophthalmopathy a median of around 6.5 months before onset, with about 71% sensitivity and nearly 75% specificity. To identify distinguishing TCR V-J signatures, a discovery cohort of around 98 patients was used, comprising some 43 with Graves' ophthalmopathy and 57 with stable Graves' hyperthyroidism. An independent validation cohort of 18 to 20 hyperthyroidism patients and about 15 patients who later progressed to ophthalmopathy tested prospective prediction of ophthalmopathy. For training and testing, the 100 or so patients in the discovery cohort were randomly divided in a 7:3 ratio. Thyroid tissue and blood T-cell repertoires from about six Graves' hyperthyroidism patients were also compared in the study. After blood sampling, hyperthyroidism patients were treated with methimazole at a starting dose of 30 mg daily, and ophthalmopathy patients were treated with high-dose intravenous methylprednisolone. A second multiplex PCR round built the libraries, followed by size selection and purification. Paired-end sequencing of the libraries was performed with 100 bp reads on an Illumina HiSeq2000. SOAPnuke was used to process the raw data, removing reads that contained adapters or uncalled bases, had a mean Phred below 15, or lacked an exact match to the constant primer or identifier. High-quality paired reads were merged with COPE v1.2.5, and unique nucleotide sequences were defined as clonotypes. Clonotypes were aligned to IMGT TRBV, TRBD and TRBJ reference segments using MiTCR v1.1. Analysis was restricted to V-J combinations with a frequency above 0.0001, which covered 99.2% of repertoires. A TCS score was defined as the ratio of F50 (clonal expansion) to E x V (chaos), with BLOSUM62-based TCRdist applied between CDR3 peptides within each V-J. Welch's t-statistics and random forest reduced 500 to 550 V-J features to around 14, which were used in a naive Bayes classifier (R e1071). No statistical method was used to fix the sample size in advance, and group allocation was not hidden from the investigators. The paper describes TCR Vbeta CDR3 sequencing of 120 to 150 peripheral blood samples, made up of 43 ophthalmopathy patients, 70 to 80 hyperthyroidism patients and some 17 progressor patients.

The sequence was obtained from a middle-aged man with Graves disease. Donor details come from another sample of the same person, matched by shared clones. The chain joins TRBV29-1 to TRBJ2-5; the central 7 bases match TRBD1. This material consisted of peripheral blood mononuclear cells (PBMCs), taken at new diagnosis, from a patient treated with antithyroid drugs. The sequenced DNA: TGCAGCGGACAGGGTAATGGTGAGACCCAGTACTTC. This codes for CSGQGNGETQYF.